A single sample is the source of the 14 T cell receptor beta chains below, sequenced in a study of blood T cells in healthy people across ages. For the second PCR, which ran for about 7 to 11 cycles, a sample-barcoded 5' primer and a J-beta primer mix were used. From the 5' RACE reads, TCRdb called clonotypes with MiXCR, one entry per CDR3 protein. Among 1.4 million to 1.5 million distinct CDR3 sequences listed, around 42% were seen once. Sequenced material: blood. These receptors all come from a woman aged 18-30 years in good health.

The chain links TRBV27 to TRBJ2-1; unclear D gene. Germline CDR1 MNHEY, CDR2 SMNVEV (reference sequence). The CDR3 loop spans 15 amino acids. Trimming left V 1 base short and J 7 bases short, with 14 bases between. DNA for the CDR3: TGTGCCAGCAGTTTATATGGACGGTCGGTGAATGAGCAGTTCTTC. Protein: CASSLYGRSVNEQFF.

V usage is TRBV11-2 and J usage is TRBJ1-2; tentative D call: TRBD1 (6 bases). Deletions cut 5 bases from V and 8 bases from J, with 18 bases between. Germline V CDR1 and CDR2: SGHAT, FQNNGV. The CDR3 extends over 14 amino acids. This CDR3 reads CASSVGSSGEGYTF. The CDR3 DNA reads as TGTGCCAGCAGCGTAGGCAGTTCAGGGGAAGGCTACACCTTC.

This clonotype appeared a few times. The V gene is TRBV7-9, the J gene TRBJ2-7, with D perhaps given as TRBD1 or TRBD2 (5 bases each). With 1 base removed from V and 5 bases from J, the gap between germline ends came to 15 bases. The CDR3 covers 15 residues. The germline CDR1 and CDR2 sequences are SEHNR and FQNEAQ (reference sequence). The CDR3, as DNA: TGTGCCAGCAGCTTAGTCACCCAGGGAGCGGACGAGCAGTACTTC. Its protein product is CASSLVTQGADEQYF. Together with reference TRBV7-9 and TRBJ2-7, the CDR3 gives the full variable domain: DTGVSQNPRHKITKRGQNVTFRCDPISEHNRLYWYRQTLGQGPEFLTYFQNEAQLEKSRLLSDRFSAERPKGSFSTLEIQRTEQGDSAMYLCASSLVTQGADEQYFGPGTRLTVT.

V gene TRBV28 combines with J gene TRBJ2-4; TRBD1 matches 7 bases. The J call is uncertain, as TRBJ2-7 better fits the DNA end. CDR3 length equals 13 residues. Germline assignment: CDR1 MDHEN and CDR2 SYDVKM. The CDR3 here is CASSDRVPLEQYF. The CDR3 nucleotides read TGTGCCAGCAGTGACAGGGTCCCCCTCGAGCAGTACTTC.

This clonotype came up a few times. This chain connects TRBV6-1 to TRBJ2-5; D may be TRBD1 or TRBD2 (5 bases each). The CDR3 is 14 residues long. V was clipped by 2 bases and J by 7 bases, with 14 bases between them. Germline-derived CDR1 and CDR2 are MNHNS and SASEGT. The CDR3 protein is CASSERSGAGTQYF. CDR3 bases: TGTGCCAGCAGTGAAAGGTCCGGGGCGGGGACCCAGTACTTC.

The sample holds a few counts of this clonotype. V gene TRBV6-1 combines with J gene TRBJ2-1; no definite D call. CDR1 is MNHNS and CDR2 is SASEGT in the germline V gene. The CDR3 sequence is 13 residues long. V shed 6 bases and J shed 8 bases, with 14 bases lying between them. The CDR3 sequence is CASRTYFDYEQFF. The CDR3 DNA reads as TGTGCCAGCAGGACTTACTTCGACTATGAGCAGTTCTTC.

This chain uses TRBV5-1 with TRBJ2-3, with D unresolved. Germline CDR1 is SGHRS and CDR2 is YFSETQ. Trimming stripped 0 bases from V and 8 bases from J, with 16 bases between. This CDR3 has 15 amino acids. This chain's CDR3 is CASSLGRNDAATQYF. DNA for the CDR3: TGCGCCAGCAGCTTGGGAAGGAATGACGCTGCTACGCAGTATTTT.

This clonotype was recorded a few times. Here the CDR3 DNA reads TGCGCCAGCAGCCTACAGCACGAGCAAGGGGGGGCTGAAGCTTTCTTT. Protein sequence: CASSLQHEQGGAEAFF. The chain carries TRBV4-1 and TRBJ1-1, with TRBD1 as a possible D gene (6 bases). Germline V lookup: CDR1 MGHRA, CDR2 YSYEKL. The CDR3 extends over 16 amino acids. V lost 4 bases to trimming and J lost 6 bases, with 21 bases between them.

The chain combines TRBV6-6 with TRBJ2-5; 13 bases match TRBD2. The germline gives CDR1 MNHNY, CDR2 SVGAGI (reference sequence). The CDR3 totals 16 residues. V was pared by 3 bases and J by 5 bases, with 6 bases of the junction left unmatched. The DNA for the CDR3 is TGTGCCAGCAGTTATGACACTAGCGGGGGGGCGGAGACCCAGTACTTC. Translated, it gives CASSYDTSGGAETQYF.

The chain couples TRBV20-1 to TRBJ2-1; D perhaps matches TRBD1 (7 bases). The CDR3 runs 16 residues. Trimming cost V 3 bases and J 2 bases, with 17 bases left between them. Germline V gene sequence: CDR1 DFQATT, CDR2 SNEGSKA (reference sequence). The CDR3 region is CSASVGGRGTYNEQFF. The DNA of the CDR3 is TGCAGTGCTAGCGTCGGGGGCAGGGGGACCTACAATGAGCAGTTCTTC.

The chain joins TRBV29-1 to TRBJ2-2; TRBD2 aligns across 7 bases. The V gene's germline CDR1 is SQVTM and CDR2 ANQGSEA. This CDR3 spans 18 amino acids. The V segment lost 6 bases and the J segment 6 bases; nucleotides outside the gene matches: 22. CDR3 sequence (DNA): TGCAGCGTCTTGACATTGGTGGGGGAGGTAGCGGGCGCCGGGGAGCTGTTTTTT. It yields the protein CSVLTLVGEVAGAGELFF.

This sequence joins TRBV27 and TRBJ2-5, with TRBD2 matching 8 bases. The CDR3 has 14 residues. CDR1 and CDR2 (germline): MNHEY, SMNVEV (reference sequence). V trimming: 9 bases; J trimming: 11 bases; junction bases outside the gene matches: 17. CDR3 residues: CASTGGGIYNEQYF. Here the CDR3 DNA reads TGTGCCAGTACGGGAGGGGGGATATACAATGAGCAGTACTTC.

The V call is TRBV12-3 or TRBV12-4, the J call TRBJ1-2; no definite D call. The CDR3 has 12 amino acids. V was shortened by 4 bases and J by 8 bases, with 11 bases between the two germline ends. This CDR3 is CASSSNGFGYTF. In DNA form, the CDR3 reads TGTGCCAGCAGTTCAAATGGTTTCGGCTACACCTTC.

The genes are TRBV2 and TRBJ2-4, with D hard to call. The J call may be incorrect, as the DNA end agrees better with TRBJ2-7. The CDR3 has 12 residues. Germline CDR1 reads SNHLY; CDR2 reads FYNNEI. This CDR3 is CASKAISYEQYF. The DNA of the CDR3 is TGTGCCAGCAAGGCCATATCTTACGAGCAGTACTTC.